These T cell receptor beta chains were read from a single sample in a study of CDR3 diversity in severe acne. TCRdb re-called the PCR reads with MiXCR, one entry per CDR3 protein. There are over 70,000 distinct CDR3 sequences in the sample; under 65% occur only once, and about 13% lies in the top ten. Material for sequencing was blood. The receptors stem from a male donor in good health, without acne. CDR3s include the opening cysteine and the closing phenylalanine or tryptophan. The D gene is left open where the match is weak. Rows give clone size only sometimes, using once, few, many, or a class for an expanded clone.

v_gene	d_gene	abundance	j_gene	CDR3aa	CDR3nt
TRBV19	-	-	TRBJ2-5	CASSPDRGGSLETQYF	TGTGCCAGTAGCCCCGACAGGGGAGGGAGTCTGGAGACCCAGTACTTC
TRBV7-9	TRBD1	-	TRBJ1-1	CASSLGTGELEAFF	TGTGCCAGCAGCTTGGGGACAGGGGAGCTTGAAGCTTTCTTT
TRBV5-1	-	many	TRBJ1-1	CASSTTVMNTEAFF	TGCGCCAGCAGCACGACAGTCATGAACACTGAAGCTTTCTTT
TRBV7-9	-	few	TRBJ1-1	CASSQTGPLGTEAFF	TGTGCCAGCAGCCAAACCGGGCCCCTAGGGACTGAAGCTTTCTTT
TRBV6-5	TRBD1	-	TRBJ2-2	CASSYQTGGLGELFF	TGTGCCAGCAGTTACCAGACAGGGGGTTTGGGTGAGCTGTTTTTT
TRBV6-5	-	-	TRBJ2-7	CASSYSAGEQYF	TGTGCCAGCAGTTACTCGGCCGGGGAGCAGTACTTC
TRBV20-1	-	-	TRBJ2-2	CSARDLGGSGELFF	TGCAGTGCTAGAGATCTTGGGGGTTCTGGGGAGCTGTTTTTT
TRBV7-9	TRBD2	few	TRBJ2-7	CASSWRGYNYEQYF	TGTGCCAGCAGCTGGCGGGGGTACAACTACGAGCAGTACTTC
TRBV28	TRBD2	many	TRBJ2-2	CATGGRGLTGELFF	TGTGCCACCGGGGGGAGGGGCCTCACCGGGGAGCTGTTTTTT
TRBV7-6	-	-	TRBJ2-2	CAGSLGAGVNTGELFF	TGTGCCGGCAGCTTAGGGGCAGGGGTGAACACCGGGGAGCTGTTTTTT
TRBV19	TRBD1	-	TRBJ2-7	CASSIASGQPYEQYF	TGTGCCAGTAGTATAGCCTCGGGACAGCCCTACGAGCAGTACTTC
TRBV20-1	-	-	TRBJ1-4	CSARDLSSGGEKLFF	TGCAGTGCTAGGGACCTAAGTAGCGGGGGTGAAAAACTGTTTTTT
TRBV20-1	-	-	TRBJ1-2	CSEDGVYGYTF	TGCAGTGAAGACGGAGTCTATGGCTACACCTTC
TRBV13	-	many	TRBJ2-7	CASSLEGVEQYF	TGTGCCAGCAGCTTAGAGGGTGTCGAGCAGTACTTC
TRBV24-1	-	-	TRBJ2-3	CAATSGTLTDTQYF	TGTGCCGCTACATCCGGGACCCTCACAGATACGCAGTATTTT
TRBV15	-	once	TRBJ1-2	CATRSGVGGYTF	TGCGCCACCAGATCAGGGGTCGGTGGCTACACCTTC
TRBV7-9	-	-	TRBJ2-1	CASSLTAGSSYNEQFF	TGTGCCAGCAGCTTAACGGCCGGGAGCTCCTACAATGAGCAGTTCTTC
TRBV2	-	few	TRBJ1-5	CASTERGYSNQPQHF	TGTGCCAGCACCGAAAGGGGGTATAGCAATCAGCCCCAGCATTTT
TRBV4-1	-	many	TRBJ1-6	CASSPGLGLHF	TGCGCCAGCAGCCCCGGGCTTGGCCTCCACTTT
TRBV6-5	TRBD1	-	TRBJ2-6	CASSYSFFGTGGSGANVLTF	TGTGCCAGCAGTTACTCTTTCTTCGGGACAGGGGGCTCTGGGGCCAACGTCCTGACTTTC
TRBV10-3	-	many	TRBJ2-7	CAISVGGPRDEQYF	TGTGCCATCAGTGTCGGAGGTCCTCGGGATGAGCAGTACTTC
TRBV4-1	-	-	TRBJ1-1	CVSSHVFGNTEAFF	TGCGTCAGCAGCCATGTGTTCGGGAACACTGAAGCTTTCTTT
TRBV25-1	TRBD1	-	TRBJ1-2	CASSRDRVSGYTF	TGTGCCAGCAGCCGGGACAGGGTTTCTGGCTACACCTTC
TRBV25-1	-	-	TRBJ1-5	CASSGDIKVNQPQHF	TGTGCCAGCAGTGGGGACATAAAGGTCAATCAGCCCCAGCATTTT
TRBV7-6	TRBD2	once	TRBJ2-7	CASSLSAGEGAEQYF	TGTGCCAGCAGCTTATCAGCGGGAGAGGGAGCCGAGCAGTACTTC
TRBV4-1	-	few	TRBJ2-5	CASSQVPGKETQYF	TGCGCCAGCAGCCAAGTCCCAGGGAAGGAGACCCAGTACTTC
TRBV25-1	-	many	TRBJ1-1	CASSELDDTGNTEAFF	TGTGCCAGCAGTGAATTAGACGACACAGGGAACACTGAAGCTTTCTTT
TRBV2	TRBD1	-	TRBJ2-5	CASSDGTGGGETQYF	TGTGCCAGCAGTGATGGAACAGGGGGCGGGGAGACCCAGTACTTC
TRBV20-1	TRBD2	few	TRBJ2-2	CSARLAGGLDGELFF	TGCAGTGCTCGACTAGCGGGAGGGCTAGACGGGGAGCTGTTTTTT
TRBV2	TRBD1	few	TRBJ1-1	CASSVDNYRGTEAFF	TGTGCCAGCAGTGTGGATAATTACAGGGGCACTGAAGCTTTCTTT
TRBV2	-	-	TRBJ1-1	CASSETGPTEAFF	TGTGCCAGCAGCGAAACAGGGCCCACTGAAGCTTTCTTT
TRBV2	TRBD1	-	TRBJ1-3	CASRLHPGQGYSGNTIYF	TGTGCCAGCAGACTGCACCCGGGACAGGGTTACTCTGGAAACACCATATATTTT
TRBV5-1	-	-	TRBJ1-1	CASSGANRAAFF	TGCGCCAGCAGCGGTGCCAACAGGGCCGCTTTCTTT
TRBV6-5	-	-	TRBJ2-7	CASSSRAGGGSYDEQYF	TGTGCCAGCAGTTCTCGTGCCGGGGGCGGGAGTTACGACGAGCAGTACTTC
TRBV30	TRBD1	few	TRBJ1-4	CAWTPGGGGDEKLFF	TGTGCCTGGACTCCAGGGGGAGGAGGGGATGAAAAACTGTTTTTT
TRBV5-1	TRBD1	-	TRBJ2-2	CASSELTGLSGELFF	TGCGCCAGCAGCGAACTGACAGGGTTGTCCGGGGAGCTGTTTTTT
TRBV28	TRBD2	many	TRBJ2-2	CASSLRGGNTGELFF	TGTGCCAGCAGTTTACGGGGGGGGAACACCGGGGAGCTGTTTTTT
TRBV6-1	-	-	TRBJ2-3	CASRLDTGENTQYF	TGTGCCAGCAGACTAGACACCGGGGAGAATACGCAGTATTTT
TRBV7-2	TRBD1	-	TRBJ1-1	CASSLSGTVGTEAFF	TGTGCCAGCAGCCTCTCCGGGACAGTGGGGACTGAAGCTTTCTTT
TRBV5-1	-	many	TRBJ1-2	CASARGSGGYTF	TGCGCCAGCGCCAGGGGATCCGGTGGCTACACCTTC
TRBV24-1	-	few	TRBJ1-2	CATSAYREVDGYTF	TGTGCCACCAGTGCTTACAGGGAGGTGGATGGCTACACCTTC
TRBV6-5	-	-	TRBJ2-1	CASSVSQGGAWQFF	TGTGCCAGCAGTGTATCCCAGGGTGGGGCCTGGCAGTTCTTC
TRBV7-6	-	many	TRBJ2-3	CASSLGHHQPTDTQYF	TGTGCCAGCAGCTTAGGACACCACCAACCCACAGATACGCAGTATTTT
TRBV19	-	-	TRBJ1-2	CASTPGHRTQYGYTF	TGTGCCAGTACCCCAGGTCACCGAACTCAATATGGCTACACCTTC
TRBV19	-	-	TRBJ2-7	CASPNQTSLYFCASSLGQGYEQYF	-
TRBV18	TRBD1	-	TRBJ2-7	CASLTGTSYEQYF	TGTGCCAGCTTGACAGGGACCTCCTACGAGCAGTACTTC
TRBV5-5	TRBD1	many	TRBJ2-5	CASSPPQGVPYQETQYF	TGTGCCAGCAGCCCACCCCAGGGGGTCCCGTACCAAGAGACCCAGTACTTC
TRBV20-1	TRBD1	many	TRBJ2-7	CSTRDSASYEQYF	TGCAGCACCAGGGACAGCGCCTCCTACGAGCAGTACTTC
TRBV10-3	-	-	TRBJ2-1	CAISTSCFGIDEQSF	TGTGCCATCAGTACTTCTTGTTTCGGTATCGATGAGCAGTCCTTC
TRBV9	-	many	TRBJ2-5	CASSVGRVGETQYF	TGTGCCAGCAGCGTAGGCAGGGTAGGGGAGACCCAGTACTTC
TRBV6-2/TRBV6-3	TRBD2	once	TRBJ2-1	CASRTSGTSSYNEQFF	TGTGCCAGTCGGACTAGCGGGACAAGCTCCTACAATGAGCAGTTCTTC
TRBV5-1	TRBD2	-	TRBJ2-7	CASSLAELAGVSSYEQYF	TGCGCCAGCAGCTTGGCCGAGCTAGCGGGAGTGTCCTCCTACGAGCAGTACTTC
TRBV25-1	-	-	TRBJ1-1	CASSHVVRKYTEAFF	TGTGCCAGCAGCCATGTGGTAAGGAAATACACTGAAGCTTTCTTT
TRBV29-1	-	-	TRBJ2-7	CSVEDIPCSYEQYF	TGCAGCGTTGAAGATATTCCGTGCTCCTACGAGCAGTACTTC
TRBV5-1	-	-	TRBJ1-3	CASSPGQSGNTIYF	TGCGCCAGCAGCCCCGGACAGTCTGGAAACACCATATATTTT
TRBV5-8	TRBD1	-	TRBJ1-6	CASSLGTGHSPLHF	TGTGCCAGCAGCTTGGGGACAGGGCATTCACCCCTCCACTTT
TRBV12-3/TRBV12-4	-	-	TRBJ1-1	CAISGGGTGAFF	TGTGCCATCAGTGGGGGGGGCACTGGAGCTTTCTTT
TRBV19	TRBD2	once	TRBJ2-5	CASRLTSGGAGETQYF	TGTGCCAGCAGACTGACTAGCGGGGGGGCTGGGGAGACCCAGTACTTC
TRBV24-1	-	-	TRBJ2-7	CASSQSHEQYF	TGTGCCAGCAGCCAAAGTCACGAGCAGTACTTC
TRBV2	TRBD1	-	TRBJ1-2	CASSDDRGPIFGYTF	TGTGCCAGCAGTGACGACAGGGGGCCTATCTTTGGCTACACCTTC